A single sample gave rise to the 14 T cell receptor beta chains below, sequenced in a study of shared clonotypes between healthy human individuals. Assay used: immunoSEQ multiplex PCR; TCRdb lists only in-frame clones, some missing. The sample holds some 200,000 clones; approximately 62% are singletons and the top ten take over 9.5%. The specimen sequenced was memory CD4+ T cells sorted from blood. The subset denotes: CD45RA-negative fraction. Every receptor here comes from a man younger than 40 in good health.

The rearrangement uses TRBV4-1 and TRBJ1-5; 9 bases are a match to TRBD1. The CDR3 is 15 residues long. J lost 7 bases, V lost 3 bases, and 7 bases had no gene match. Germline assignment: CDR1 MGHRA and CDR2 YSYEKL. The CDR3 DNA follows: TGCGCCAGCAGCCAGGACGGGACAGGGAAGCAGCCCCAGCATTTT. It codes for CASSQDGTGKQPQHF.

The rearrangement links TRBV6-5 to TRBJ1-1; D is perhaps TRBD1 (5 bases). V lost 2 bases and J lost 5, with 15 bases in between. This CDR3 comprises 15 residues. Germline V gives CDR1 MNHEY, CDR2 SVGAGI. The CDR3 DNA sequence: TGTGCCAGCAGTTACGAGGGACTTCCAACGACTGAAGCTTTCTTT. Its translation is CASSYEGLPTTEAFF.

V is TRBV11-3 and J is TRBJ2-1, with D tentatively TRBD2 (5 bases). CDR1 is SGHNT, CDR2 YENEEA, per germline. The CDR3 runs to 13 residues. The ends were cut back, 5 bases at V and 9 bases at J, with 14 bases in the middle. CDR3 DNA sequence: TGTGCCAGCAGCCGCCCGGACTCGGGTGAGCAGTTCTTC. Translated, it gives CASSRPDSGEQFF.

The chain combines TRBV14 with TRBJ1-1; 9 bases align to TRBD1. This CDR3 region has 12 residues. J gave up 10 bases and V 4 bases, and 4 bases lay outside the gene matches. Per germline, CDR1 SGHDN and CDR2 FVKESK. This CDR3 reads CASSPPGQGAFF. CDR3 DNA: TGTGCCAGCAGCCCACCGGGACAGGGAGCTTTCTTT.

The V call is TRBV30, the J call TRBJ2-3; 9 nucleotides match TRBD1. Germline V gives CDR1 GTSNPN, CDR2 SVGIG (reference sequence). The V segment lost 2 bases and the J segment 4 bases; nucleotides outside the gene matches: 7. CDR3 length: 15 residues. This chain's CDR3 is CAWSYTGGRSDTQYF. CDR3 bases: TGTGCCTGGAGTTATACAGGGGGCAGGTCAGATACGCAGTATTTT.

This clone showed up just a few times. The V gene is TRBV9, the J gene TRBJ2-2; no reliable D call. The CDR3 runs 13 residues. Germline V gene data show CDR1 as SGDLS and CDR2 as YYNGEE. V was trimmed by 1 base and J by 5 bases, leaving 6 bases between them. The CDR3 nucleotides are TGTGCCAGCAGCGTAATCTTTACCGGGGAGCTGTTTTTT. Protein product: CASSVIFTGELFF.

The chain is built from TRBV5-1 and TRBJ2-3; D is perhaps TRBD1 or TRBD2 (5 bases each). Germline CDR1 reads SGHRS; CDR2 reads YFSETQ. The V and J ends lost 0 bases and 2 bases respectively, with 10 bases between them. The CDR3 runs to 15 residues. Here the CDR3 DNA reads TGCGCCAGCAGCTTGGCGGGGCCTCTCACAGATACGCAGTATTTT. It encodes CASSLAGPLTDTQYF.

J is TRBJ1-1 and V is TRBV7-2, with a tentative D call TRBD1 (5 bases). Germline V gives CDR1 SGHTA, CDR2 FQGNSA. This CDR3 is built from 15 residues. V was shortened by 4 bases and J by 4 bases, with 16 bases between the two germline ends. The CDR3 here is CASSSYPTGGTEAFF. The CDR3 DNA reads TGTGCCAGCAGCTCGTATCCTACGGGGGGCACTGAAGCTTTCTTT.

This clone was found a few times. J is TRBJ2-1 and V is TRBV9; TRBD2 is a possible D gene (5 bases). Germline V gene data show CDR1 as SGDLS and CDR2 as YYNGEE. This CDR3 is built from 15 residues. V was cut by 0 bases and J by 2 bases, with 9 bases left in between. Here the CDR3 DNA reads TGTGCCAGCAGCGTAGTAACGGGAACCTACAATGAGCAGTTCTTC. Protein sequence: CASSVVTGTYNEQFF.

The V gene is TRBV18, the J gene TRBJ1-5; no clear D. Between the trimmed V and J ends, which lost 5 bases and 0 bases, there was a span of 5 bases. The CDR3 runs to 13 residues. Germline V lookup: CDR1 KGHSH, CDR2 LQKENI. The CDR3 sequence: CASSSYSNQPQHF. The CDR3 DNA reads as TGTGCCAGCTCATCCTATAGCAATCAGCCCCAGCATTTT.

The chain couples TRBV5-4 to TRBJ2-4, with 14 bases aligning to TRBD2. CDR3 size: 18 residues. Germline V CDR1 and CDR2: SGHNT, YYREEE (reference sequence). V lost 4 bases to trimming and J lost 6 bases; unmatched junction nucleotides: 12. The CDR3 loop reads CASSPGTSGSFRPNIQYF. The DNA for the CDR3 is TGTGCCAGCAGCCCGGGGACTAGCGGGAGTTTTAGGCCAAACATTCAGTACTTC.

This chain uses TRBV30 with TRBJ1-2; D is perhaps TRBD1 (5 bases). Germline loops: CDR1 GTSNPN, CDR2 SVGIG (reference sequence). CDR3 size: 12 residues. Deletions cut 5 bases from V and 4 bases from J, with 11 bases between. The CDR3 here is CAWSGAPYGYTF. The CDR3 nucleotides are TGTGCCTGGTCCGGGGCCCCCTATGGCTACACCTTC.

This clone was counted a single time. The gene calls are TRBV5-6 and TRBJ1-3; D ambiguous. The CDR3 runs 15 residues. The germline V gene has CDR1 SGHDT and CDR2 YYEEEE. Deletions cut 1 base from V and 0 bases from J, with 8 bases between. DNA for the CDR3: TGTGCCAGCAGCTTGAAGACTGGCTCTGGAAACACCATATATTTT. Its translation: CASSLKTGSGNTIYF.

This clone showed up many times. CDR3 in amino acids: CASSLGRHTDTQYF. The CDR3 DNA follows: TGCGCCAGCAGCTTGGGACGGCACACAGATACGCAGTATTTT. The chain links TRBV5-1 to TRBJ2-3; no reliable D call. V lost 0 bases to trimming and J lost 2 bases, with 7 bases between them. The CDR3 covers 14 residues. The V gene's germline CDR1 is SGHRS and CDR2 YFSETQ.